This T cell receptor beta chain appears in the sequencing data of a study of blood T cell repertoires in COVID-19 (TCRdb year 2020). Turning to the overall study: Collaborator samples came from the United States, Italy and Spain and covered acute and convalescent phases of COVID-19. Nearly every sample came with metadata listing a de-identified subject ID, COVID-19 status, age in years and sex. The material from the prospective study consisted of cDNA or gDNA derived from T cells, B-cell-depleted T cells, or PBMCs. The repertoires were released in a freely available public database intended as a resource for research on the immune response to SARS-CoV-2. The samples were drawn from the first 160 participants of the ongoing ImmuneRACE study and from more than 1,000 subjects provided by 6 global collaborators. Where available, HLA class I and class II types were taken from metadata supplied by the sample provider and were not determined by assay-based typing. Subjects who had been exposed to COVID-19, were actively infected with it, or had recovered from it provided the deeply sampled blood TCRbeta repertoires that made up the dataset. Overall study outcomes, separate from this receptor: How much clinical and demographic metadata was included differed by source and by participant, and the metadata was provided uncurated.

CDR1 and CDR2, per the germline V gene, are SGHTS and YDEGEE. The CDR3 has 15 amino acids, counting the end cysteine and phenylalanine. CDR3 DNA only is kept here, 45 bases in frame from base 1. V is clipped by 8 bases and J by 0 bases, and the sequence between their germline boundaries is 17 bases long. Turning to this clone: The clone's antigen remains unknown. No base qualities exist here, and no much larger clone lies one base off it.

Whole blood was collected in K2EDTA tubes by collaborating institutions according to the institutions' own protocols. Collaborator samples were shipped for TCRbeta analysis as frozen whole blood, isolated PBMCs, or DNA extracted from either sample type. TCRbeta CDR3 regions were amplified from genomic DNA by means of the immunoSEQ Assay, a bias-controlled multiplex PCR. In the original analysis: Nucleated cell counts per sample were estimated from amplification of reference gene primers within the assay. To quantify the absolute abundance of each unique TCRbeta CDR3 rearrangement, sequence reads were collapsed and filtered. For each sample, productive Simpson clonality was calculated by taking the square root of Simpson's diversity index across productive rearrangements. TCRdb holds this immuneACCESS table with in-frame rearrangements only. Some clones are missing; in checked studies, unresolved V genes explain under half, and the rest has no known cause. Clone size and V and J calls were adopted from that table, with D and trimming inferred from the DNA. The sample table contains 150,000 to 200,000 clones; only one count was recorded for 86% of them. The ten biggest clones cover roughly 2.8% of the sample.

The receptor chain draws on TRBV5-8 and TRBJ1-1; matching of 6 bases hints at TRBD1 as the D gene. The sequenced sample consisted of peripheral blood. The clonotype was recovered from a woman in her thirties with active or convalescent COVID-19. The sequenced DNA is TGTGCCAGACGGATGCAAGGACAGATGAACACTGAAGCTTTCTTT. Translated, it gives CARRMQGQMNTEAFF.